The clone carrying this T cell receptor beta chain appeared a few times. The antigen is unknown. The data stem from a study of T cells after yellow fever vaccination. General study points: Clonotypes appearing in both CD4 and CD8 compartments existed, and their share was small.

The TCR cDNA carried a universal primer site and UMIs from 5'RACE template switching. TCRdb independently ran MiXCR on the 5' RACE reads; one entry per CDR3 protein. Of hundreds of thousands of distinct CDR3 sequences in the sample, about 12% were seen once. Trimming took off 9 bases at V and 3 bases at J, with 14 bases between the two ends. The CDR3 extends over 14 amino acids. CDR1 is MNHNS and CDR2 is SASEGT in the germline V gene. The sequenced sample was PBMCs, obtained on the day of the yellow fever booster vaccination. The chain combines TRBV6-1 with TRBJ2-2; D uncertain. The receptor was isolated from a man aged 30-40 years who received the YFV17D yellow fever vaccine. The CDR3 DNA reads TGTGCCAGTTCAAGGTGGTCCGACACCGGGGAGCTGTTTTTT. This sequence encodes CASSRWSDTGELFF.